This is a list of T cell receptor beta chains from one sample in a study of brain metastases from non-small cell lung cancer. Measured with immunoSEQ multiplex PCR; TCRdb has only the in-frame clones, and not every one. The sample includes 15,000 or so clones, about 83% of them seen just once. Specimen: primary lung tumor tissue. The receptors stem from a donor older than 35 with non-small cell lung cancer. The CDR3 runs from the conserved cysteine through the conserved F or W. The D gene is left open where the match is weak. Expanded clones are given a class, and other clones once, few, many or no size at all.

V gene	clone size	J gene	D gene	CDR3 protein	CDR3 DNA
TRBV27	.	TRBJ2-1	TRBD1	CASSRDRGYEQFF	TGTGCCAGCAGCCGGGACAGGGGCTATGAGCAGTTCTTC
TRBV7-2	.	TRBJ1-5	.	CASSLVGGVNQPQHF	TGTGCCAGCAGCTTAGTGGGAGGGGTCAATCAGCCCCAGCATTTT
TRBV30	.	TRBJ2-3	.	CAWGSMDTQYF	TGTGCCTGGGGATCGATGGATACGCAGTATTTT
TRBV19	.	TRBJ2-3	.	CASKPGSLSTDTQYF	TGTGCCAGTAAACCCGGCAGCCTTAGCACAGATACGCAGTATTTT
TRBV4-1	.	TRBJ2-3	.	CASSPGVPRLSTDTQYF	TGCGCCAGCAGCCCTGGAGTTCCTCGACTAAGCACAGATACGCAGTATTTT
TRBV24-1	once	TRBJ1-1	.	CASEGGDTEAFF	TGTGCCTCCGAGGGAGGGGACACTGAAGCTTTCTTT
TRBV18	.	TRBJ1-6	TRBD1	CASSPRTGEGSPLHF	TGTGCCAGCTCACCGCGGACAGGGGAGGGCTCACCCCTCCACTTT
TRBV7-9	few	TRBJ1-6	.	CASSRDGMSSYNSPLHF	TGTGCCAGCAGCCGGGACGGGATGAGCTCCTATAATTCACCCCTCCACTTT
TRBV5-6	.	TRBJ1-5	.	CASSRPGQPQHF	TGTGCCAGCAGCCGGCCGGGACAGCCCCAGCATTTT
TRBV7-2	.	TRBJ2-1	TRBD2	CASSLSGGDHNEQFF	TGTGCCAGCAGCCTTAGCGGGGGGGATCACAATGAGCAGTTCTTC
TRBV9	.	TRBJ2-7	.	CASSADDSSYEQYF	TGTGCCAGCAGCGCGGACGACAGCTCCTACGAGCAGTACTTC
TRBV6-5	.	TRBJ1-2	.	CASQGINYGYTF	TGTGCCAGCCAGGGGATAAACTATGGCTACACCTTC
TRBV5-1	.	TRBJ2-3	TRBD1	CASSQGQGHTDTQYF	TGCGCCAGCAGCCAGGGACAGGGTCACACAGATACGCAGTATTTT
TRBV18	.	TRBJ2-7	.	CASSPGGPPVNEQYF	TGTGCCAGCTCACCAGGGGGGCCCCCTGTGAACGAGCAGTACTTC
TRBV4-1	few	TRBJ1-3	.	CASSQSSGDPGNTIYF	TGCGCCAGCAGCCAATCCTCAGGTGACCCTGGAAACACCATATATTTT
TRBV7-6	.	TRBJ2-3	.	CASSRSPADTQYF	TGTGCCAGCAGCCGGTCCCCCGCAGATACGCAGTATTTT
TRBV6-5	.	TRBJ1-1	.	CASSYSAENTEAFF	TGTGCCAGCAGTTATTCGGCTGAGAACACTGAAGCTTTCTTT
TRBV6-5	.	TRBJ2-5	TRBD1	CASAGTGHQETQYF	TGTGCCAGCGCGGGGACAGGGCACCAAGAGACCCAGTACTTC
TRBV3-1/TRBV3-2	.	TRBJ2-2	TRBD2	CASSFRTSGGLNTGELFF	TGTGCCAGCAGCTTCCGGACTAGCGGGGGCCTTAACACCGGGGAGCTGTTTTTT
TRBV12-3/TRBV12-4	.	TRBJ1-5	.	CASSLHGQPQHF	TGTGCCAGCAGTCTCCACGGGCAGCCCCAGCATTTT
TRBV27	.	TRBJ2-7	.	CAAGAYKQYF	TGTGCAGCCGGGGCCTACAAGCAGTACTTC
TRBV27	.	TRBJ2-1	TRBD1	CASSLTGASSYNEQFF	TGTGCCAGCAGCCTGACAGGGGCCAGCTCCTACAATGAGCAGTTCTTC
TRBV2	.	TRBJ1-2	TRBD1	CASSGTGGEGYGYTF	TGTGCCAGCAGTGGGACAGGGGGCGAAGGTTATGGCTACACCTTC
TRBV4-1	.	TRBJ2-5	.	CASSPPPKGGGGETQYF	TGCGCCAGCAGCCCCCCTCCAAAGGGGGGGGGAGGGGAGACCCAGTACTTC
TRBV6-4	.	TRBJ2-1	TRBD2	CASSPLAGGLNEQFF	TGTGCCAGCAGCCCTCTAGCGGGGGGGCTAAATGAGCAGTTCTTC
TRBV9	once	TRBJ2-6	.	CASTPGLTTSGANVLTF	TGTGCCAGCACCCCGGGTCTCACGACCTCTGGGGCCAACGTCCTGACTTTC
TRBV5-1	.	TRBJ1-2	.	CASSLVPQNYGYTF	TGCGCCAGCAGCTTGGTCCCACAAAACTATGGCTACACCTTC
TRBV18	few	TRBJ2-7	TRBD2	CASSPSGDEQYF	TGTGCCAGCTCACCTAGCGGGGATGAGCAGTACTTC
TRBV2	.	TRBJ1-2	.	CASSEIKDGQFRPINYGYTF	TGTGCCAGCAGTGAAATTAAAGACGGACAGTTCAGGCCCATTAACTATGGCTACACCTTC
TRBV20-1	.	TRBJ1-3	.	CSGDGGNTIYF	TGCAGTGGGGACGGTGGAAACACCATATATTTT
TRBV11-1	.	TRBJ1-2	.	CASSLNGGNYGYTF	TGTGCCAGCAGCTTAAATGGGGGTAACTATGGCTACACCTTC
TRBV9	.	TRBJ2-7	.	CASSASDSNYEQYF	TGTGCCAGCAGCGCCTCGGACAGCAACTACGAGCAGTACTTC
TRBV5-1	.	TRBJ2-3	TRBD2	CASSSQGTSGGSTQYF	TGCGCCAGCAGCTCCCAAGGGACTAGCGGGGGGAGTACTCAGTATTTT
TRBV5-4	.	TRBJ1-2	.	CASSLLTGGSDYTF	TGTGCCAGCAGCTTGTTAACGGGGGGGTCTGACTACACCTTC
TRBV7-9	.	TRBJ1-2	.	CASSPLGSLDGYTF	TGTGCCAGCAGCCCTCTGGGTAGTTTGGATGGCTACACCTTC
TRBV2	medium-sized	TRBJ1-3	.	CASIQGASGNTIYF	TGTGCCAGCATACAGGGAGCCTCTGGAAACACCATATATTTT
TRBV18	.	TRBJ1-3	.	CASSSLPGASGNTIYF	TGTGCCAGCTCATCACTTCCGGGGGCCTCTGGAAACACCATATATTTT
TRBV6-5	.	TRBJ2-2	.	CASISQGSGELFF	TGTGCCAGCATCTCTCAGGGATCCGGGGAGCTGTTTTTT
TRBV9	.	TRBJ1-1	.	CASSPLPGNTEAFF	TGTGCCAGCAGCCCCTTACCTGGGAACACTGAAGCTTTCTTT
TRBV4-2	.	TRBJ2-3	TRBD2	CASSLISGGTDTQYF	TGTGCCAGCAGCCTAATTAGCGGGGGCACAGATACGCAGTATTTT
TRBV5-6	once	TRBJ2-7	.	CASSPNPGQTTYEQYF	TGTGCCAGCAGTCCCAACCCGGGACAAACCACCTACGAGCAGTACTTC
TRBV14	.	TRBJ1-5	.	CASSQGSQPQHF	TGTGCCAGCAGCCAAGGTTCCCAGCCCCAGCATTTT
TRBV19	.	TRBJ1-1	.	CASSIGVSRAVPEAFF	TGTGCCAGTAGTATAGGGGTAAGCCGCGCGGTTCCTGAAGCTTTCTTT
TRBV5-1	.	TRBJ2-1	TRBD2	CASSFGTSGGLKEFF	TGCGCCAGCAGCTTCGGTACTAGCGGGGGCCTTAAGGAGTTCTTC
TRBV18	.	TRBJ1-5	.	CASSPDTGGRPQHF	TGTGCCAGCTCACCCGACACGGGGGGTAGGCCCCAGCATTTT
TRBV5-4	.	TRBJ2-7	.	CASSKQGVPYEQYF	TGTGCCAGCAGTAAACAGGGAGTTCCCTACGAGCAGTACTTC
TRBV10-3	.	TRBJ2-1	.	CAISESGGWQFF	TGTGCCATCAGTGAGTCGGGGGGTTGGCAGTTCTTC
TRBV6-5	.	TRBJ1-2	.	CASRGDYGYTF	TGTGCCAGCAGGGGAGATTATGGCTACACCTTC
TRBV13	.	TRBJ2-1	TRBD2	CASSRGRGASSYNEQFF	TGTGCCAGCAGCCGCGGGCGGGGGGCCAGCTCCTACAATGAGCAGTTCTTC
TRBV5-1	.	TRBJ2-1	TRBD1	CASSFDRGINNEQFF	TGCGCCAGCAGCTTCGACAGGGGGATTAACAATGAGCAGTTCTTC
TRBV29-1	.	TRBJ2-1	.	CSVDGSHNEQFF	TGCAGCGTTGACGGCAGTCACAATGAGCAGTTCTTC
TRBV30	.	TRBJ1-3	.	CAWSVKDRPQRLVYF	TGTGCCTGGAGTGTTAAGGATAGACCCCAACGACTCGTATATTTT
TRBV19	.	TRBJ1-1	.	CASRVIGLNTEAFF	TGTGCCAGTAGAGTTATTGGGTTGAACACTGAAGCTTTCTTT
TRBV13	.	TRBJ2-1	TRBD1	CASSPLRDSSYNEQFF	TGTGCCAGCAGCCCCCTCCGGGACAGTTCTTACAATGAGCAGTTCTTC
TRBV5-5	.	TRBJ1-1	.	CASSLELGFNTEAFF	TGTGCCAGCAGCTTGGAGTTAGGGTTTAACACTGAAGCTTTCTTT